This T cell receptor beta chain appears in the sequencing data of a study of cytomegalovirus exposure and HLA in healthy donors. Study in general: The study's early data release held roughly 91 million unique TCRs from HLA-typed donors.

This clone appeared a few times. What it recognizes is unknown. Though nominally healthy at sampling, donors likely had unrecorded immune exposures. Study-wide results and caveats: Associated with cytomegalovirus, according to the listing, were 150 to 200 TCR beta chains. Serostatus for CMV was the only available immune exposure information.

13 Jbeta primers and 60 Vbeta primers were used for the PCR. TCRdb's copy holds only in-frame clones and misses some; the assay was immunoSEQ multiplex PCR. The table includes fewer than 250,000 clones, 76% detected once. The receptor was derived from a man aged 18 to 30 in good health and CMV-seronegative. Sequencing was performed on PBMCs.

The CDR3 sequence: CASSLWTSGRNEQFF. CDR3 bases: TGTGCCAGCAGTTTATGGACTAGCGGGAGAAATGAGCAGTTCTTC. The rearrangement links TRBV28 to TRBJ2-1; 12 bases line up with TRBD2. The CDR3 is 15 amino acids. Germline loops: CDR1 MDHEN, CDR2 SYDVKM. The V segment lost 0 bases and the J segment 7 bases; nucleotides outside the gene matches: 1.